This passage covers 26 T cell receptor beta chains from one sample sequenced in a study of cytomegalovirus exposure and HLA in healthy donors. The PCR employed 60 Vbeta primers together with 13 Jbeta primers. Sequencing used immunoSEQ multiplex PCR; TCRdb keeps in-frame clones, though not all of them. The repertoire has some 170,000 clones, roughly 87% of them found once; the top ten carry about 4%. Sample: PBMCs. These receptors originate from a middle-aged man in good health and CMV-seropositive.

This chain connects TRBV29-1 to TRBJ1-5; maybe TRBD1 (6 bases). The CDR3 is 14 residues long. Trimming took 4 bases from V and 0 from J, leaving 10 bases between them. Germline CDR1 is SQVTM and CDR2 is ANQGSEA. CDR3 nucleotides: TGCAGCGTTGCACAGGGAAATAGCAATCAGCCCCAGCATTTT. Its translation: CSVAQGNSNQPQHF.

This chain's CDR3 is CASSQYLAGNPKEQYF. The CDR3 DNA reads TGCGCCAGCAGCCAGTACCTAGCGGGCAACCCTAAGGAGCAGTACTTC. The V call is TRBV4-1, the J call TRBJ2-7; 8 nucleotides line up with TRBD2. The CDR3 runs to 16 residues. Germline trimming cut 3 bases from V and 7 bases from J; bases unmatched to any gene: 14. Germline loops: CDR1 MGHRA, CDR2 YSYEKL.

The CDR3 DNA reads TGCGCCAGCAGCTTGGGCCTATCCGGTAGGGGCGGCACAGATACGCAGTATTTT. Protein product: CASSLGLSGRGGTDTQYF. The gene calls are TRBV5-1 and TRBJ2-3, with D tentatively TRBD1 (5 bases). The CDR3 covers 18 residues. Trimming removed 0 bases from V and 1 base from J, with 18 bases in between. Looked up from germline, CDR1 is SGHRS and CDR2 is YFSETQ.

This clone was found once. The V call is TRBV28, the J call TRBJ2-5; TRBD2 matches 12 bases. V lost 3 bases, J lost 2 bases, and 4 bases stayed unmatched. The CDR3 is 16 amino acids. Germline values: CDR1 MDHEN, CDR2 SYDVKM. The CDR3, as DNA: TGTGCCAGCAGTTTGCCTAGCGGGGGGGTACAAGAGACCCAGTACTTC. Translated, it gives CASSLPSGGVQETQYF.

The chain has TRBV2 and TRBJ2-3; 8 positions match TRBD2. Germline V gene data show CDR1 as SNHLY and CDR2 as FYNNEI. CDR3 length: 14 residues. Unmatched junction bases numbered 6, after V lost 7 bases and J lost 3 bases. The CDR3, as DNA: TGTGCCAGCAAAAGAGCGGGAGCGACAGATACGCAGTATTTT. Translation gives CASKRAGATDTQYF.

The chain recombines TRBV7-6 with TRBJ2-1; 7 positions agree with TRBD2. The CDR3 is 16 residues long. Trimming cost V 5 bases and J 7 bases; bases outside gene matches: 14. Germline CDR1 is SGHVS and CDR2 is FNYEAQ. Here the CDR3 reads CASSAALGGFVNEQFF. The CDR3 DNA follows: TGTGCCAGCAGCGCCGCCTTGGGGGGGTTCGTGAATGAGCAGTTCTTC.

J is TRBJ1-2 and V is TRBV7-9; D possibly corresponds to TRBD1 (5 bases). Deletions cut 5 bases from V and 2 bases from J, with 9 bases between. The CDR3 is 13 residues long. Germline V lookup: CDR1 SEHNR, CDR2 FQNEAQ (reference sequence). The CDR3 here is CASSKQENYGYTF. As DNA, the CDR3 is TGTGCCAGCAGCAAACAGGAGAACTATGGCTACACCTTC.

A few counts support this clone. The V and J genes are TRBV7-9 and TRBJ2-5, with D possibly TRBD1 on 6 matching bases. The CDR3 is 15 residues long. V lost 4 bases, J lost 5 bases, and 17 bases lay in between. Germline V gives CDR1 SEHNR, CDR2 FQNEAQ (reference sequence). The CDR3 DNA reads TGTGCCAGCAGCTCCTCGTCAGGGGCGTCGGAGACCCAGTACTTC. This gives the protein CASSSSSGASETQYF.

This clone was recorded a few times. The chain employs TRBV2 and TRBJ1-5; 7 bases map to TRBD1. The V gene end was trimmed by 5 bases and the J gene end by 4 bases; junction bases not matched to a gene: 5. Germline V gene lookup returns CDR1 SNHLY and CDR2 FYNNEI. CDR3 length equals 14 residues. CDR3 sequence (DNA): TGTGCCAGCAGTCGACAGGGCGCGAATCAGCCCCAGCATTTT. Protein product: CASSRQGANQPQHF.

The rearrangement uses TRBV30 and TRBJ2-1, with D possibly being TRBD1 (5 bases). Trimming shortened V by 0 bases and J by 6 bases, and 12 bases separated the two germline ends. Germline V CDR1 and CDR2: GTSNPN, SVGIG (reference sequence). CDR3 size: 14 residues. CDR3 DNA: TGTGCCTGGAGTGTCGGACACGACCTCAATGAGCAGTTCTTC. Translation: CAWSVGHDLNEQFF.

CDR3 coding DNA: TGTGCCAGCAGTGAAGCGCGGACAGAGAACTATGGCTACACCTTC. It specifies CASSEARTENYGYTF. This rearrangement joins TRBV2 to TRBJ1-2; tentatively, D is TRBD1 (6 bases). The germline CDR1 and CDR2 sequences are SNHLY and FYNNEI. V was cut by 0 bases and J by 2 bases, with 10 bases left in between. The CDR3 has 15 amino acids.

The chain combines TRBV29-1 with TRBJ2-4; 9 bases align to TRBD1. This CDR3 contains 15 residues. Trimming removed 6 bases from V and 1 base from J; junction bases left unmatched: 7. Germline CDR1 reads SQVTM; CDR2 reads ANQGSEA. CDR3 residues: CSVHRDRAAKNIQYF. The CDR3 DNA sequence: TGCAGCGTCCACCGGGACAGGGCGGCCAAAAACATTCAGTACTTC.

A single count supports this clone. V and J are TRBV11-2 and TRBJ1-3; 7 bases line up with TRBD1. This CDR3 region has 17 residues. Germline CDR1 SGHAT, CDR2 FQNNGV. Trimming took 5 bases from V and 7 from J; bases not matched to a gene: 17. CDR3 region: CASSHIPFGQAENTIYF. CDR3 in DNA: TGTGCCAGCAGCCACATACCCTTCGGACAGGCTGAGAACACCATATATTTT.

This chain uses TRBV7-8 with TRBJ2-5; D not resolved. TRBJ2-7 explains the end of the DNA better; the J call may be wrong. Germline loops: CDR1 SGHVS, CDR2 FQNEAQ. This CDR3 is 13 amino acids long. For the CDR3, the DNA is TGTGCCAGCAGCTTAGCCTTAAACTACGAGCAGTACTTC. Translated, it gives CASSLALNYEQYF.

The J gene is TRBJ2-6, the V gene TRBV29-1, with TRBD2 identical over 9 bases. CDR1 SQVTM and CDR2 ANQGSEA come from the germline V gene. The CDR3 consists of 16 residues. V trimming: 3 bases; J trimming: 2 bases; junction bases outside the gene matches: 5. Here the CDR3 reads CSVDVAGGPGANVLTF. CDR3 bases: TGCAGCGTTGATGTGGCGGGAGGGCCTGGGGCCAACGTCCTGACTTTC.

This chain links TRBV27 with TRBJ1-6, with a tentative D call TRBD1 (6 bases). Trimming took off 6 bases at V and 0 bases at J, with 12 bases between the two ends. The CDR3 is made up of 16 amino acids. Germline V CDR1 and CDR2: MNHEY, SMNVEV (reference sequence). CDR3 in amino acids: CASRPLDSSYNSPLHF. The CDR3 coding sequence is TGTGCCAGCAGGCCTTTGGACAGCTCCTATAATTCACCCCTCCACTTT.

The gene calls are TRBV6-5 and TRBJ1-4; D is perhaps TRBD1 (5 bases). Germline V gene lookup returns CDR1 MNHEY and CDR2 SVGAGI. V was cut by 2 bases and J by 7 bases, with 11 bases left in between. CDR3 length: 14 residues. The CDR3 DNA follows: TGTGCCAGCAGTTACACAGGAATGGGTGAAAAACTGTTTTTT. Translating gives CASSYTGMGEKLFF.

V and J are TRBV19 and TRBJ2-2, with D possibly matching TRBD1 (5 bases). The CDR3 totals 15 residues. V was shortened by 2 bases and J by 2 bases, with 9 bases between the two germline ends. The V gene's germline CDR1 is LNHDA and CDR2 SQIVND (reference sequence). CDR3 in amino acids: CASSISRANTGELFF. The CDR3 DNA follows: TGTGCCAGTAGTATATCCAGGGCCAACACCGGGGAGCTGTTTTTT. The full variable domain, in which reference TRBV19 and TRBJ2-2 provide the parts outside the CDR3, is DGGITQSPKYLFRKEGQNVTLSCEQNLNHDAMYWYRQDPGQGLRLIYYSQIVNDFQKGDIAEGYSVSREKKESFPLTVTSAQKNPTAFYLCASSISRANTGELFFGEGSRLTVL.

The genes are TRBV7-3 and TRBJ1-1; 9 positions agree with TRBD1. The length of the CDR3 is 13 residues. V shed 4 bases, J shed 6 bases, and the junction held 3 bases outside the gene matches. From germline, CDR1 is SGHTA and CDR2 FQGTGA. Here the CDR3 reads CASSSRQGAEAFF. The DNA of the CDR3 is TGTGCCAGCAGCTCCAGACAGGGGGCTGAAGCTTTCTTT.

This chain uses TRBV5-4 with TRBJ1-2; no clear D. CDR3 size: 13 residues. The germline V gene has CDR1 SGHNT and CDR2 YYREEE (reference sequence). The V end lost 4 bases, the J end lost 3 bases, and 10 bases lay between the germline ends. CDR3 sequence: CASSLRGDYGYTF. For the CDR3, the DNA is TGTGCCAGCAGCCTGAGAGGAGACTATGGCTACACCTTC.

The genes are TRBV28 and TRBJ2-3; 8 positions match TRBD1. CDR1 MDHEN and CDR2 SYDVKM come from the germline V gene. Trimming removed 3 bases from V and 6 bases from J; junction bases left unmatched: 8. The CDR3 has 15 amino acids. The CDR3 here is CASSFTGQAKDTQYF. In DNA form, the CDR3 reads TGTGCCAGCAGTTTCACGGGACAGGCCAAGGATACGCAGTATTTT. Together with reference TRBV28 and TRBJ2-3, the CDR3 gives the full variable domain: DVKVTQSSRYLVKRTGEKVFLECVQDMDHENMFWYRQDPGLGLRLIYFSYDVKMKEKGDIPEGYSVSREKKERFSLILESASTNQTSMYLCASSFTGQAKDTQYFGPGTRLTVL.

The chain couples TRBV4-2 to TRBJ2-5; TRBD2 matches at 7 bases. The length of the CDR3 is 15 residues. After removal of 0 bases from V and 2 bases from J, the junction contained 3 bases not matched to a gene. The germline V gene encodes CDR1 LGHNA and CDR2 YNFKEQ. The CDR3 is CASSQDPGGQETQYF. The CDR3 DNA reads as TGTGCCAGCAGCCAAGATCCCGGGGGGCAAGAGACCCAGTACTTC.

This clone was seen only a few times. At one end the junction does not follow the germline gene, possibly because of a read error. V gene TRBV28 combines with J gene TRBJ2-4, with D possibly TRBD1 on 7 matching bases. The CDR3 is 15 residues long. CDR1 and CDR2 (germline): MDHEN, SYDVKM. The DNA for the CDR3 is TGTGCCAGCAGTCCCGCGGGACAGTCGAAAAACACTCAGTACTTC. This gives the protein CASSPAGQSKNTQYF.

In its sample, this clone was seen a few times. The chain is built from TRBV4-3 and TRBJ1-2, with a tentative D call TRBD1 (5 bases). The germline V gene encodes CDR1 LGHNA and CDR2 YSLEER. CDR3 length equals 15 residues. V was pared by 0 bases and J by 5 bases, with 13 bases between. CDR3 protein: CASSQESGMGYGYTF. The CDR3, as DNA: TGCGCCAGCAGCCAAGAATCAGGGATGGGTTATGGCTACACCTTC.

This sequence joins TRBV7-9 and TRBJ2-7, with D possibly matching TRBD1 (5 bases). Germline V gives CDR1 SEHNR, CDR2 FQNEAQ (reference sequence). The CDR3 extends over 16 amino acids. V lost 1 base and J 2 bases, leaving 15 bases between the germline ends. Written as DNA, the CDR3 is TGTGCCAGCAGCTTAGTTGGAACGACAGCCACCTACGAGCAGTACTTC. Translating it yields CASSLVGTTATYEQYF.

J is TRBJ1-6 and V is TRBV28; 8 nucleotides line up with TRBD1. This CDR3 comprises 12 residues. Germline CDR1 is MDHEN and CDR2 is SYDVKM. Trimming at V came to 0 bases and at J to 16 bases, leaving 2 bases not matched to a gene. In nucleotides, the CDR3 is TGTGCCAGCAGTTTATGGGGGACAGGTCTCCACTTT. Encoded protein: CASSLWGTGLHF.